A selection of T cell receptor beta chains follows, all from one sample in a study of T cell responses to AZD1222 COVID-19 vaccine. Method: immunoSEQ multiplex PCR; TCRdb's copy keeps in-frame clones and lacks some. This table has around 200,000 clones, roughly 90% appearing once. This specimen was peripheral blood, taken on day 0 of AZD1222 vaccination. These receptors all come from an adult in good health. Each CDR3 is given with its conserved first and last residue. A D gene is named only where the DNA matches it firmly. The size of a clone is reported for some rows only, either as once, few or many, or as a class for expanded clones.

CDR3aa | CDR3nt | v_gene | abundance | j_gene | d_gene
CASSLGGGPDTQYF | TGTGCCAGCAGTTTGGGAGGGGGCCCAGATACGCAGTATTTT | TRBV28 | once | TRBJ2-3 | .
CASSLAGRQLYEQYF | TGTGCCAGCAGCTTGGCCGGTAGACAGCTCTACGAGCAGTACTTC | TRBV5-4 | . | TRBJ2-7 | .
CASSYRTGYDEQYF | TGTGCCAGCAGTTATCGGACAGGGTACGACGAGCAGTACTTC | TRBV6-5 | . | TRBJ2-7 | TRBD1
CASSSTSRERPHEQYF | TGTGCCAGCAGTTCGACTAGTCGGGAGCGCCCCCACGAGCAGTACTTC | TRBV6-5 | . | TRBJ2-7 | .
CAIRNSENYEQYF | TGTGCCATCAGAAACAGCGAAAACTACGAGCAGTACTTC | TRBV10-3 | . | TRBJ2-7 | .
CASLPTGSMDEQFF | TGTGCCAGCCTGCCCACCGGGAGTATGGATGAGCAGTTCTTC | TRBV7-6 | . | TRBJ2-1 | .
CASKDLGLAGVPREYF | TGTGCCAGCAAGGATTTGGGGTTAGCGGGAGTACCCCGTGAGTACTTC | TRBV2 | . | TRBJ2-7 | TRBD2
CATSLAGETYEQYF | TGTGCCACCTCACTAGCGGGGGAGACCTACGAGCAGTACTTC | TRBV19 | . | TRBJ2-7 | TRBD2
CASSPFRGSPLHF | TGTGCCAGCAGTCCGTTCCGAGGCTCACCCCTCCACTTT | TRBV14 | . | TRBJ1-6 | .
CSVEEYVGNTIYF | TGCAGCGTTGAAGAGTACGTAGGAAACACCATATATTTT | TRBV29-1 | once | TRBJ1-3 | .
CASSARDRPPSYEQYF | TGTGCCAGCAGTGCGAGGGACAGACCCCCCTCCTACGAGCAGTACTTC | TRBV28 | . | TRBJ2-7 | TRBD1
CASSQGDRGREKLFF | TGCGCCAGCAGCCAAGGGGACAGGGGCCGCGAAAAACTGTTTTTT | TRBV4-1 | . | TRBJ1-4 | TRBD1
CASSLGGPSNSPLHF | TGCGCCAGCAGCTTGGGGGGGCCCTCTAATTCACCCCTCCACTTT | TRBV5-1 | . | TRBJ1-6 | .
CASSPLGTDYGYTF | TGTGCCAGTAGTCCGCTGGGGACAGACTATGGCTACACCTTC | TRBV19 | . | TRBJ1-2 | TRBD1
CASSQDALQSYNEQFF | TGTGCCAGCAGCCAAGACGCCCTGCAATCCTACAATGAGCAGTTCTTC | TRBV4-2 | once | TRBJ2-1 | .
CASRTGGTEAFF | TGTGCCAGTCGTACAGGGGGCACTGAAGCTTTCTTT | TRBV5-6 | few | TRBJ1-1 | TRBD1
CASSFRVSTDTQYF | TGTGCCAGCAGCTTTCGGGTTTCCACAGATACGCAGTATTTT | TRBV7-3 | . | TRBJ2-3 | .
CSVRTGGTDTQYF | TGCAGCGTTCGGACAGGGGGTACAGATACGCAGTATTTT | TRBV29-1 | . | TRBJ2-3 | TRBD1
CASSQGGYYGYTF | TGTGCCAGCAGCCAAGGGGGTTACTATGGCTACACCTTC | TRBV3-1/TRBV3-2 | . | TRBJ1-2 | .
CASSQLGSYNEQFF | TGTGCCAGCAGCCAGTTGGGCTCCTACAATGAGCAGTTCTTC | TRBV3-1/TRBV3-2 | . | TRBJ2-1 | .
CASSMIRGRGVGDTEAFF | TGTGCCAGCAGTATGATCCGGGGCAGGGGTGTTGGGGACACTGAAGCTTTCTTT | TRBV28 | . | TRBJ1-1 | .
CASSQARGSNTGELFF | TGTGCCAGCAGCCAAGCACGGGGGTCGAACACCGGGGAGCTGTTTTTT | TRBV3-1/TRBV3-2 | . | TRBJ2-2 | .
CASTISQGNPTDTQYF | TGTGCCAGCACCATTTCACAAGGGAATCCCACAGATACGCAGTATTTT | TRBV9 | . | TRBJ2-3 | .
CAISGIVQDTQYF | TGTGCCATCAGCGGAATAGTCCAGGATACGCAGTATTTT | TRBV10-3 | . | TRBJ2-3 | .
CATSRVSLGHGSNYGYTF | TGTGCCACCAGCAGAGTTAGTCTGGGACACGGTTCTAACTATGGCTACACCTTC | TRBV15 | once | TRBJ1-2 | .
CASSPGTRTEAFF | TGTGCCAGCAGCCCTGGGACTAGAACTGAAGCTTTCTTT | TRBV5-4 | . | TRBJ1-1 | .
CATSGSSGGPWEKLFF | TGTGCCACCAGCGGGAGCTCAGGGGGCCCCTGGGAAAAACTGTTTTTT | TRBV15 | . | TRBJ1-4 | TRBD1
CASSPGQGGATQYF | TGCGCCAGCAGCCCGGGACAGGGGGGCGCTACGCAGTATTTT | TRBV5-1 | . | TRBJ2-3 | TRBD1
CASSLTGTGDSEAFF | TGTGCCAGCAGCTTAACCGGGACAGGGGATAGTGAAGCTTTCTTT | TRBV5-6 | few | TRBJ1-1 | TRBD1
CASSFTPDGAGHNEQFF | TGTGCCAGCAGCTTTACCCCGGACGGAGCGGGCCACAATGAGCAGTTCTTC | TRBV7-3 | . | TRBJ2-1 | .
CASSMGQGETQYF | TGCGCCAGCAGCATGGGCCAGGGAGAGACCCAGTACTTC | TRBV5-1 | . | TRBJ2-5 | .
CASSLFSLQPGELFF | TGTGCCAGCAGCTTGTTTTCTCTCCAGCCCGGGGAGCTGTTTTTT | TRBV5-5 | . | TRBJ2-2 | .
CASLVGTGIEKLFF | TGTGCCAGCTTAGTTGGGACAGGGATAGAAAAACTGTTTTTT | TRBV6-5 | . | TRBJ1-4 | TRBD1
CASSVEGQRAYNEQFF | TGTGCCAGCAGCGTGGAGGGACAGCGAGCCTACAATGAGCAGTTCTTC | TRBV9 | . | TRBJ2-1 | .
CASSPLGGRATNYGYTF | TGTGCCAGCAGCCCCCTTGGAGGCAGGGCGACTAACTATGGCTACACCTTC | TRBV7-2 | . | TRBJ1-2 | .
CASSLGPIIGQGNSGNTIYF | TGCGCCAGCAGCTTGGGTCCTATAATAGGACAGGGCAACTCTGGAAACACCATATATTTT | TRBV5-1 | . | TRBJ1-3 | TRBD1
CASTRSALPGGELFF | TGTGCCAGTACCAGATCAGCCCTACCGGGCGGGGAGCTGTTTTTT | TRBV19 | . | TRBJ2-2 | .
CASGRTGNSNTEAFF | TGCGCCAGCGGACGGACAGGTAATTCGAACACTGAAGCTTTCTTT | TRBV5-1 | . | TRBJ1-1 | TRBD1
CASSPSSRDTQYF | TGTGCCAGCAGCCCCTCGTCTAGGGATACGCAGTATTTT | TRBV4-2 | . | TRBJ2-3 | .
CAISPGQGNSYEQYF | TGTGCCATCAGCCCCGGGCAGGGAAACTCCTACGAGCAGTACTTC | TRBV10-3 | once | TRBJ2-7 | .
CASSLRFSGIITGELFF | TGTGCCAGCAGCTTAAGGTTTAGCGGGATAATCACCGGGGAGCTGTTTTTT | TRBV7-2 | . | TRBJ2-2 | TRBD2
CASSLAGGRGNTEAFF | TGCGCCAGCAGCTTGGCCGGAGGAAGAGGGAACACTGAAGCTTTCTTT | TRBV5-1 | . | TRBJ1-1 | .
CASSLRGPNQPQHF | TGTGCCAGCAGCTTGCGGGGGCCCAATCAGCCCCAGCATTTT | TRBV5-6 | once | TRBJ1-5 | .
CASGPSSYNSPLHF | TGTGCCAGCGGACCCAGCTCCTATAATTCACCCCTCCACTTT | TRBV9 | . | TRBJ1-6 | .
CASRGQAYNSPLHF | TGTGCCAGCAGGGGGCAGGCTTATAATTCACCCCTCCACTTT | TRBV28 | . | TRBJ1-6 | .
CASSSPGVNQPQHF | TGTGCCAGCAGTTCCCCCGGGGTCAATCAGCCCCAGCATTTT | TRBV6-5 | few | TRBJ1-5 | .
CAISGEGWGEQFF | TGTGCCATCAGCGGAGAGGGCTGGGGTGAGCAGTTCTTC | TRBV10-3 | . | TRBJ2-1 | .
CASSSGGANGYTF | TGTGCCAGCAGCTCTGGGGGGGCAAATGGCTACACCTTC | TRBV7-9 | . | TRBJ1-2 | .
CASRETGTRFYEQYF | TGTGCCAGCAGGGAGACAGGAACCCGTTTCTACGAGCAGTACTTC | TRBV27 | . | TRBJ2-7 | .
CSATQETATYEQYF | TGCAGCGCCACACAAGAGACAGCGACCTACGAGCAGTACTTC | TRBV29-1 | . | TRBJ2-7 | .
CASSPGTSGGGTETQYF | TGTGCCAGCAGCCCGGGGACTAGCGGGGGGGGAACGGAGACCCAGTACTTC | TRBV11-3 | . | TRBJ2-5 | TRBD2
CASSLERGGEQYF | TGTGCCAGCAGCTTGGAAAGGGGAGGCGAGCAGTACTTC | TRBV5-4 | . | TRBJ2-7 | .
CASGGEYNSPLHF | TGTGCCAGCGGGGGCGAGTATAATTCACCCCTCCACTTT | TRBV6-5 | . | TRBJ1-6 | .
CASSLGWVQETQYF | TGCGCCAGCAGCTTGGGGTGGGTCCAAGAGACCCAGTACTTC | TRBV5-1 | . | TRBJ2-5 | .
CASNQGGPYEQYF | TGTGCCAGCAACCAAGGGGGGCCTTACGAGCAGTACTTC | TRBV28 | . | TRBJ2-7 | .
CATSDPSGEPTGELFF | TGTGCCACCAGTGACCCGAGCGGGGAGCCCACCGGGGAGCTGTTTTTT | TRBV24-1 | . | TRBJ2-2 | TRBD2
CASSLTADSSYEQYF | TGTGCCAGCTCACTAACGGCGGACAGCTCCTACGAGCAGTACTTC | TRBV18 | . | TRBJ2-7 | .
CASSRGANTGELFF | TGTGCCAGCAGTCGGGGGGCGAACACCGGGGAGCTGTTTTTT | TRBV2 | . | TRBJ2-2 | TRBD2